These T cell receptor beta chains were read from a single sample in a study of shared clonotypes between healthy human individuals. TCRdb keeps only in-frame clones here, not all; method: immunoSEQ multiplex PCR. This table holds 2,500,000 or so clones, under 95% found once. The sequencing input was naive CD4+ T cells from PBMCs. The receptors originated from a man between 18 and 35 years old in good health. Some clones in this sample may be carry-over from other donors' samples. The CDR3 runs from the conserved cysteine through the conserved F or W. D genes are given only for firm matches. Expanded clones are given a class, and other clones once, few, many or no size at all.

cdr3_aa: CASSPMGGLDTEAFF
cdr3_nt: TGTGCCAGCTCACCAATGGGGGGCTTAGACACTGAAGCTTTCTTT
j_call: TRBJ1-1
clone_size: -
v_call: TRBV18
d_call: -

cdr3_aa: CASSMEYTDTQYF
cdr3_nt: TGTGCCAGTAGTATGGAATACACAGATACGCAGTATTTT
j_call: TRBJ2-3
clone_size: -
v_call: TRBV19
d_call: -

cdr3_aa: CASTQGLYGYTF
cdr3_nt: TGTGCCAGCACCCAGGGTCTCTATGGCTACACCTTC
j_call: TRBJ1-2
clone_size: once
v_call: TRBV28
d_call: -

cdr3_aa: CSGLRQETQYF
cdr3_nt: TGCAGCGGACTGAGGCAAGAGACCCAGTACTTC
j_call: TRBJ2-5
clone_size: -
v_call: TRBV29-1
d_call: -

cdr3_aa: CASSPGQGYTDTQYF
cdr3_nt: TGTGCCAGCAGCCCCGGACAGGGATACACAGATACGCAGTATTTT
j_call: TRBJ2-3
clone_size: once
v_call: TRBV2
d_call: TRBD1

cdr3_aa: CASSTRGGVEMNTEAFF
cdr3_nt: TGTGCCAGCTCCACCCGAGGAGGGGTCGAGATGAACACTGAAGCTTTCTTT
j_call: TRBJ1-1
clone_size: -
v_call: TRBV18
d_call: -

cdr3_aa: CASTRNSGTSGREQFF
cdr3_nt: TGTGCCAGCACCCGCAATTCCGGGACTAGCGGGAGAGAGCAGTTCTTC
j_call: TRBJ2-1
clone_size: -
v_call: TRBV2
d_call: TRBD2

cdr3_aa: CASSYMDVTDTQYF
cdr3_nt: TGTGCCAGCAGCTACATGGACGTCACAGATACGCAGTATTTT
j_call: TRBJ2-3
clone_size: -
v_call: TRBV7-9
d_call: -

cdr3_aa: CAIRDRHYEQYF
cdr3_nt: TGTGCCATCAGGGACAGGCACTACGAGCAGTACTTC
j_call: TRBJ2-7
clone_size: -
v_call: TRBV10-3
d_call: TRBD1

cdr3_aa: CSVQPWDGEKLFF
cdr3_nt: TGCAGCGTTCAACCCTGGGACGGTGAAAAACTGTTTTTT
j_call: TRBJ1-4
clone_size: -
v_call: TRBV29-1
d_call: -

cdr3_aa: CASRYGTDNSPLHF
cdr3_nt: TGTGCCAGCAGATACGGGACAGATAATTCACCCCTCCACTTT
j_call: TRBJ1-6
clone_size: -
v_call: TRBV7-2
d_call: TRBD1

cdr3_aa: CASSLLADSYNEQFF
cdr3_nt: TGTGCCAGCAGCTTACTAGCGGATTCCTACAATGAGCAGTTCTTC
j_call: TRBJ2-1
clone_size: -
v_call: TRBV7-9
d_call: TRBD2

cdr3_aa: CASSLGPSYNEQFF
cdr3_nt: TGCGCCAGCAGCTTGGGTCCCTCCTACAATGAGCAGTTCTTC
j_call: TRBJ2-1
clone_size: few
v_call: TRBV5-1
d_call: -

cdr3_aa: CAIQGLADTQYF
cdr3_nt: TGTGCCATCCAGGGGTTGGCAGATACGCAGTATTTT
j_call: TRBJ2-3
clone_size: -
v_call: TRBV28
d_call: -

cdr3_aa: CASSQTGTVTTYEQYF
cdr3_nt: TGTGCCAGCTCCCAAACAGGGACAGTCACTACCTACGAGCAGTACTTC
j_call: TRBJ2-7
clone_size: -
v_call: TRBV18
d_call: TRBD1

cdr3_aa: CASSQSRGVPTNEKLFF
cdr3_nt: TGTGCCAGCAGCCAGTCCAGGGGGGTCCCAACTAATGAAAAACTGTTTTTT
j_call: TRBJ1-4
clone_size: -
v_call: TRBV28
d_call: TRBD1

cdr3_aa: CASSKTYPRETQYF
cdr3_nt: TGTGCCAGTAGTAAAACATACCCTCGGGAGACCCAGTACTTC
j_call: TRBJ2-5
clone_size: -
v_call: TRBV19
d_call: -

cdr3_aa: CSAMGTEATDTQYF
cdr3_nt: TGCAGCGCTATGGGGACTGAGGCCACAGATACGCAGTATTTT
j_call: TRBJ2-3
clone_size: -
v_call: TRBV29-1
d_call: -

cdr3_aa: CASRGLAGGNTDTQYF
cdr3_nt: TGCGCCAGCAGGGGGCTAGCGGGAGGTAACACAGATACGCAGTATTTT
j_call: TRBJ2-3
clone_size: -
v_call: TRBV5-1
d_call: TRBD2

cdr3_aa: CASSPTPYEQYF
cdr3_nt: TGTGCCAGCAGCCCGACCCCCTACGAGCAGTACTTC
j_call: TRBJ2-7
clone_size: -
v_call: TRBV28
d_call: -

cdr3_aa: CASSTGSSGTDTQYF
cdr3_nt: TGTGCCAGTAGTACTGGCTCTAGCGGGACCGATACGCAGTATTTT
j_call: TRBJ2-3
clone_size: -
v_call: TRBV19
d_call: TRBD2

cdr3_aa: CASSLTGQRSYEQYF
cdr3_nt: TGTGCCAGCAGTTTAACGGGACAGCGCTCCTACGAGCAGTACTTC
j_call: TRBJ2-7
clone_size: -
v_call: TRBV28
d_call: TRBD1

cdr3_aa: CASTAGGAYEQYF
cdr3_nt: TGTGCCAGCACTGCAGGGGGCGCCTACGAGCAGTACTTC
j_call: TRBJ2-7
clone_size: -
v_call: TRBV2
d_call: TRBD1

cdr3_aa: CASSLTGPLDTQYF
cdr3_nt: TGTGCCAGCAGTTTAACAGGGCCCCTAGATACGCAGTATTTT
j_call: TRBJ2-3
clone_size: -
v_call: TRBV28
d_call: -

cdr3_aa: CASSLRSVAGENEQFF
cdr3_nt: TGTGCCAGCAGCTTACGGTCGGTAGCGGGAGAGAATGAGCAGTTCTTC
j_call: TRBJ2-1
clone_size: -
v_call: TRBV7-3
d_call: TRBD2

cdr3_aa: CASSSGGAGDTGELFF
cdr3_nt: TGTGCCAGCAGTTCGGGGGGCGCGGGAGACACCGGGGAGCTGTTTTTT
j_call: TRBJ2-2
clone_size: -
v_call: TRBV27
d_call: -

cdr3_aa: CASTHDPGGGAGGPYNEQFF
cdr3_nt: TGCGCCAGCACCCACGATCCTGGGGGAGGGGCGGGAGGGCCCTACAATGAGCAGTTCTTC
j_call: TRBJ2-1
clone_size: -
v_call: TRBV4-1
d_call: TRBD2

cdr3_aa: CASSPSTGAVLGTEAFF
cdr3_nt: TGTGCCAGCAGTCCTTCCACAGGGGCCGTGCTAGGCACTGAAGCTTTCTTT
j_call: TRBJ1-1
clone_size: -
v_call: TRBV28
d_call: TRBD1

cdr3_aa: CASSLLAVETGETQYF
cdr3_nt: TGTGCCAGCAGCCTTCTAGCGGTCGAGACGGGGGAGACCCAGTACTTC
j_call: TRBJ2-5
clone_size: -
v_call: TRBV7-3
d_call: TRBD2

cdr3_aa: CASSLSFALGHNEKLFF
cdr3_nt: TGTGCCAGCAGTTTATCCTTCGCCCTGGGCCATAATGAAAAACTGTTTTTT
j_call: TRBJ1-4
clone_size: -
v_call: TRBV28
d_call: -

cdr3_aa: CASSERTGVQETQYF
cdr3_nt: TGTGCCAGCAGCGAGAGGACAGGGGTACAGGAGACCCAGTACTTC
j_call: TRBJ2-5
clone_size: -
v_call: TRBV9
d_call: TRBD1

cdr3_aa: CASEGTSRTQYF
cdr3_nt: TGTGCCAGCGAGGGGACGTCCCGGACCCAGTACTTC
j_call: TRBJ2-5
clone_size: -
v_call: TRBV28
d_call: -

cdr3_aa: CASSRRLHRDYGYTF
cdr3_nt: TGTGCCAGCAGCAGGAGGTTACACAGGGACTATGGCTACACCTTC
j_call: TRBJ1-2
clone_size: -
v_call: TRBV7-6
d_call: -

cdr3_aa: CASSLGQSQQETQYF
cdr3_nt: TGTGCCAGCAGCTTAGGCCAATCGCAGCAAGAGACCCAGTACTTC
j_call: TRBJ2-5
clone_size: -
v_call: TRBV7-8
d_call: -

cdr3_aa: CASSELGLEKNIQYF
cdr3_nt: TGTGCCAGCAGTGAATTGGGCCTAGAGAAAAACATTCAGTACTTC
j_call: TRBJ2-4
clone_size: once
v_call: TRBV25-1
d_call: -

cdr3_aa: CASTDSGTGYADTQYF
cdr3_nt: TGTGCCAGCACCGACTCCGGGACAGGGTACGCAGATACGCAGTATTTT
j_call: TRBJ2-3
clone_size: -
v_call: TRBV5-4
d_call: TRBD1

cdr3_aa: CASSATTGRDYGYTF
cdr3_nt: TGTGCCAGCAGCGCTACAACAGGGCGCGACTATGGCTACACCTTC
j_call: TRBJ1-2
clone_size: -
v_call: TRBV9
d_call: -

cdr3_aa: CASSKRLAGGNEQFF
cdr3_nt: TGTGCCAGCAGCAAAAGACTAGCGGGAGGAAATGAGCAGTTCTTC
j_call: TRBJ2-1
clone_size: -
v_call: TRBV7-6
d_call: TRBD2

cdr3_aa: CASSGRNQPQHF
cdr3_nt: TGTGCCAGCAGTGGTAGGAATCAGCCCCAGCATTTT
j_call: TRBJ1-5
clone_size: -
v_call: TRBV6-5
d_call: -

cdr3_aa: CATSRDNRGDEKLFF
cdr3_nt: TGTGCCACCAGCAGAGATAACAGGGGAGACGAAAAACTGTTTTTT
j_call: TRBJ1-4
clone_size: -
v_call: TRBV15
d_call: TRBD1

cdr3_aa: CASSSPGGPGTGELFF
cdr3_nt: TGTGCCAGCAGTTCCCCGGGAGGGCCGGGGACCGGGGAGCTGTTTTTT
j_call: TRBJ2-2
clone_size: -
v_call: TRBV28
d_call: TRBD2

cdr3_aa: CASSSLNGGDGYTF
cdr3_nt: TGTGCCAGCAGTTCCCTCAATGGTGGCGATGGCTACACCTTC
j_call: TRBJ1-2
clone_size: -
v_call: TRBV28
d_call: -

cdr3_aa: CASSQEGGGEETQYF
cdr3_nt: TGCGCCAGCAGCCAAGAAGGGGGGGGAGAAGAGACCCAGTACTTC
j_call: TRBJ2-5
clone_size: -
v_call: TRBV4-1
d_call: -

cdr3_aa: CASSPLDSNQPQHF
cdr3_nt: TGTGCCAGCAGTCCCCTGGACAGTAATCAGCCCCAGCATTTT
j_call: TRBJ1-5
clone_size: -
v_call: TRBV28
d_call: -

cdr3_aa: CASGGDSGNTIYF
cdr3_nt: TGTGCCAGCGGAGGGGATTCTGGAAACACCATATATTTT
j_call: TRBJ1-3
clone_size: -
v_call: TRBV7-2
d_call: -

cdr3_aa: CASSDGRWGLYNEQFF
cdr3_nt: TGTGCCAGCAGTGACGGCCGGTGGGGCTTATACAATGAGCAGTTCTTC
j_call: TRBJ2-1
clone_size: -
v_call: TRBV6-1
d_call: -

cdr3_aa: CASSPLDSNYGYTF
cdr3_nt: TGTGCCAGCTCACCACTAGACAGCAACTATGGCTACACCTTC
j_call: TRBJ1-2
clone_size: few
v_call: TRBV18
d_call: -

cdr3_aa: CASSSGPTPLHF
cdr3_nt: TGTGCCAGCAGTTCCGGGCCCACCCCCCTCCACTTT
j_call: TRBJ1-6
clone_size: -
v_call: TRBV6-5
d_call: -

cdr3_aa: CASSLDSSSYEQYF
cdr3_nt: TGCGCCAGCAGCTTGGACAGTAGCTCCTACGAGCAGTACTTC
j_call: TRBJ2-7
clone_size: few
v_call: TRBV5-1
d_call: -

cdr3_aa: CASRDRGGNEKLFF
cdr3_nt: TGTGCCAGCAGAGACAGGGGCGGTAATGAAAAACTGTTTTTT
j_call: TRBJ1-4
clone_size: -
v_call: TRBV2
d_call: TRBD1

cdr3_aa: CASSPNQNRPHTEAFF
cdr3_nt: TGCGCCAGCAGCCCCAATCAGAACAGGCCCCACACTGAAGCTTTCTTT
j_call: TRBJ1-1
clone_size: -
v_call: TRBV4-3
d_call: -

cdr3_aa: CASGQGAGELFF
cdr3_nt: TGTGCCAGTGGACAGGGGGCCGGGGAGCTGTTTTTT
j_call: TRBJ2-2
clone_size: -
v_call: TRBV6-4
d_call: TRBD1

cdr3_aa: CASSPGDLTYEQYF
cdr3_nt: TGTGCCAGCAGTCCAGGGGACTTGACCTACGAGCAGTACTTC
j_call: TRBJ2-7
clone_size: -
v_call: TRBV28
d_call: -